The 14 T cell receptor beta chains given below trace back to one sample, sequenced in a study of vaccination and CD4 T cells after COVID-19 (dated by TCRdb to between 2020 and 2023). These TCRs' antigens remain unknown. Reading the label with the study, this specimen's treatment or condition is: roughly 11-day PBMC culture with coronavirus spike peptide pools or control peptides (ViraFEST assay). The protocol used for the library was PCR. The data were produced on an Illumina iSeq 100. At the Johns Hopkins FTIC core, DNA from the cultured CD4+ T cells underwent TCR sequencing with the Oncomine TCR Beta short-read assay. The public reads were run again by TCRdb, first through fastp at Q25 and then through MiXCR, and only productive beta chains were kept. A single entry per CDR3 protein holds the most common genes and DNA from its merged rows. This sample holds more than 12,000 distinct CDR3 sequences; roughly 50% were observed only once. Clones ranked in the top ten supply around 4% of the sample.

The material sequenced was CD4+ T cells from blood, cultured in vitro, taken before SARS-CoV-2 vaccination. These receptors came from a human donor who had recovered from COVID-19.

Comments on this clonotype: At one of its ends the junction is not consistent with the germline gene, which may arise from a read error. The chain links TRBV7-3 to TRBJ1-1, with D uncertain. The germline V gene encodes CDR1 SGHTA and CDR2 FQGTGA. The CDR3 contains 13 residues. CDR3 nucleotides: TGTGCCAGCAGCTTAGGCCTGAAAACTGAAGCTTTCTTT. Its protein product is CASSLGLKTEAFF.

The rearrangement uses TRBV7-9 and TRBJ2-5; TRBD2 agrees at 8 bases. Germline CDR1 SEHNR, CDR2 FQNEAQ (reference sequence). This CDR3 contains 13 residues. Losses at the gene ends were 8 bases for V and 1 base for J; bases not matched to a gene: 3. CDR3 nucleotides: TGTGCCAGCTTCGGGGGGGTCCAAGAGACCCAGTACTTC. This codes for CASFGGVQETQYF.

The rearrangement links TRBV5-4 to TRBJ1-2; D is unresolved. The germline V gene encodes CDR1 SGHNT and CDR2 YYREEE (reference sequence). The CDR3 extends over 14 amino acids. V was trimmed by 3 bases and J by 4 bases, leaving 13 bases between them. CDR3 DNA sequence: TGTGCCAGCAGCTCCGCAAGATCTCTCTATGGCTACACCTTC. Its protein product is CASSSARSLYGYTF.

This chain links TRBV7-2 with TRBJ1-5, with D hard to call. This CDR3 region has 15 residues. Germline V gene sequence: CDR1 SGHTA, CDR2 FQGNSA. V was cut by 2 bases and J by 7 bases, with 15 bases left in between. CDR3 loop: CASSLSAGPVQPQHF. The CDR3 DNA reads as TGTGCCAGCAGCTTAAGTGCAGGTCCTGTCCAGCCCCAGCATTTT.

This chain's CDR3 is CASSPAGTVHGEQFF. As DNA, the CDR3 is TGTGCCAGCAGCCCGGCCGGGACGGTACATGGTGAGCAGTTCTTC. The V gene is TRBV5-6, the J gene TRBJ2-1, with D perhaps given as TRBD1 or TRBD2 (5 bases each). The CDR3 runs 15 residues. V gave up 4 bases and J gave up 9 bases, with 20 bases separating them. Looked up from germline, CDR1 is SGHDT and CDR2 is YYEEEE.

The chain uses TRBV20-1 and TRBJ1-2; 10 bases match TRBD1. CDR3 size: 15 residues. Trimming took 6 bases from V and 7 from J; bases not matched to a gene: 14. Germline assignment: CDR1 DFQATT and CDR2 SNEGSKA (reference sequence). The CDR3 is CSALPQRQGAAGYTF. The CDR3 nucleotides are TGCAGTGCCCTACCCCAGAGACAGGGGGCGGCTGGCTACACCTTC.

This rearrangement joins TRBV20-1 to TRBJ2-7; D ambiguous. The V end was cut by 4 bases, the J end by 3 bases, with 13 bases between. The CDR3 covers 13 residues. Germline V lookup: CDR1 DFQATT, CDR2 SNEGSKA (reference sequence). The CDR3 reads CSATQDRYYEQYF. The CDR3 nucleotides read TGCAGTGCTACCCAGGACCGGTACTACGAGCAGTACTTC.

This clonotype turned up a few times. Here the CDR3 DNA reads TGTGCCAGCAGCTTGGAAGGGAGGGATTCACCCCTCCACTTT. Translation gives CASSLEGRDSPLHF. The J gene is TRBJ1-6, the V gene TRBV5-8, with unresolved D. Per germline, CDR1 SGHTS and CDR2 YDEGEE. The V gene lost 0 bases and the J gene lost 8 bases, with 9 bases spanning the gap. The CDR3 has 14 residues.

This rearrangement joins TRBV2 to TRBJ1-3, with TRBD1 identical over 9 bases. CDR3 length equals 14 residues. The J segment lost 4 bases and the V segment lost 6 bases, leaving 4 bases of the junction unmatched. CDR1 and CDR2 from the germline V gene are SNHLY and FYNNEI. The CDR3 nucleotides are TGTGCCAGCAGCCCGACAGGGGGAGGAAACACCATATATTTT. The encoded protein is CASSPTGGGNTIYF.

V usage is TRBV6-5 and J usage is TRBJ1-1; no clear D gene. V dropped 2 bases and J dropped 8 bases, with 12 bases sitting between them. CDR3 length: 13 residues. Germline V gives CDR1 MNHEY, CDR2 SVGAGI. The CDR3 is CASSYRAVEEAFF. CDR3 bases: TGTGCCAGCAGTTACAGAGCAGTCGAGGAAGCTTTCTTT.

The V and J genes are TRBV20-1 and TRBJ1-5; D is unclear. Trimming cost V 6 bases and J 5 bases, with 14 bases left between them. The CDR3 spans 13 residues. CDR1 is DFQATT and CDR2 is SNEGSKA in the germline V gene (reference sequence). This CDR3 is CSALYRGDQPQHF. CDR3 DNA sequence: TGCAGTGCATTGTACCGGGGTGATCAGCCCCAGCATTTT.

This chain joins TRBV27 and TRBJ1-1; D gene ambiguous. The V and J ends lost 2 bases and 0 bases respectively, with 16 bases between them. The CDR3 runs 17 residues. Germline V lookup: CDR1 MNHEY, CDR2 SMNVEV (reference sequence). The DNA for the CDR3 is TGTGCCAGCAGTTTAGCAGCGGACGGAGAGATGAACACTGAAGCTTTCTTT. It encodes CASSLAADGEMNTEAFF.

This chain connects TRBV7-2 to TRBJ2-5, with 7 bases matching TRBD2. This CDR3 has 15 residues. V lost 5 bases to trimming and J lost 3 bases; unmatched junction nucleotides: 9. Per germline, CDR1 SGHTA and CDR2 FQGNSA. Written as DNA, the CDR3 is TGTGCCAGCAGCCCCGCCGGGACTACTGAAGAGACCCAGTACTTC. Amino acids: CASSPAGTTEETQYF. Using reference TRBV7-2 and TRBJ2-5 for the parts outside the CDR3, the full variable domain is GAGVSQSPSNKVTEKGKDVELRCDPISGHTALYWYRQSLGQGLEFLIYFQGNSAPDKSGLPSDRFSAERTGGSVSTLTIQRTQQEDSAVYLCASSPAGTTEETQYFGPGTRLLVL.

The DNA for the CDR3 is TGTGCCAGCAGCCTAGGGACCCTAAAGGGGGGCTACACCTTC. Its protein product is CASSLGTLKGGYTF. The chain uses TRBV28 and TRBJ1-2; tentative D call: TRBD1 (5 bases). CDR1 MDHEN and CDR2 SYDVKM come from the germline V gene. Trimming shortened V by 6 bases and J by 8 bases, and 19 bases separated the two germline ends. The CDR3 spans 14 residues.